This T cell receptor (beta chain) was observed in a study of CD8+ T cells in alopecia areata. Notes on the study in general: Among the cells sequenced in scalp samples are also the resident alphabeta T cells of normal skin.

CDR3 length equals 14 residues. Germline V gene data show CDR1 as SNHLY and CDR2 as FYNNEI. V gave up 7 bases and J gave up 10 bases, with 20 bases separating them. Sample treatment: oral pan-JAK inhibitor, 5-10 mg twice daily. Once RNA had been extracted, it was reverse transcribed into cDNA to act as the sequencing template. The repertoire was sequenced with immunoSEQ multiplex PCR; TCRdb's copy has only in-frame clones and lacks some. The sample carries approximately 280,000 clones, over 45% recorded once. A remark on this clone: Its antigen is not identified.

Sequences were derived from CD4+ T cells sorted from blood, sampled at week 24, from a patient treated with tofacitinib. This receptor was obtained from a human donor with alopecia areata. The rearrangement links TRBV2 to TRBJ2-1, with D perhaps TRBD1 or TRBD2 (6 bases each). CDR3 sequence reads: CASTSGWGGTEQFF. CDR3 nucleotides: TGTGCCAGCACCTCAGGATGGGGCGGGACAGAGCAGTTCTTC.